This T cell receptor (beta chain) was recorded in a study of cytomegalovirus exposure and HLA in healthy donors. The CDR3 covers 15 residues. CDR1 and CDR2 (germline): PRHDT, FYEKMQ (reference sequence). The ends lost 5 bases at V and 2 bases at J; junction bases unmatched: 8. PCR was performed using 60 Vbeta and 13 Jbeta primers. The data were produced by immunoSEQ multiplex PCR, yet TCRdb's version contains in-frame clones alone and is incomplete. The table includes 90,000 to 100,000 clones, roughly 70% detected once. This chain links TRBV13 with TRBJ2-5; 7 bases align to TRBD1. This TCR was recovered from a male donor in good health and CMV-seronegative. Specimen: PBMCs. In DNA form, the CDR3 reads TGTGCCAGCAGCACACGGACAGGTGGACAAGAGACCCAGTACTTC. Translation gives CASSTRTGGQETQYF. Full variable domain (rest looked up from reference TRBV13 and TRBJ2-5): AAGVIQSPRHLIKEKRETATLKCYPIPRHDTVYWYQQGPGQDPQFLISFYEKMQSDKGSIPDRFSAQQFSDYHSELNMSSLELGDSALYFCASSTRTGGQETQYFGPGTRLLVL.